These 21 T cell receptor beta chains were all obtained from the same sample, sequenced in a study of blood T cell repertoires in COVID-19. The protocol was immunoSEQ multiplex PCR, while the TCRdb copy is restricted to in-frame clones and leaves out a portion. The sample has 260,000 or so clones, 84% seen once. The material sequenced was peripheral blood. The receptors derive from a human donor in a cohort sampled during active COVID-19.

The chain is built from TRBV11-3 and TRBJ2-1, with 7 bases matching TRBD1. The germline gives CDR1 SGHNT, CDR2 YENEEA. V was clipped by 4 bases and J by 4 bases; unmatched bases: 10. CDR3 size: 16 residues. The CDR3 DNA is TGTGCCAGCAGCTCCTCCGGACAGGTTTCTTACAATGAGCAGTTCTTC. It yields the protein CASSSSGQVSYNEQFF.

The rearrangement joins TRBV5-1 to TRBJ2-5; 9 bases align to TRBD2. The V and J ends lost 0 bases and 4 bases, in that order; junction bases with no gene match: 7. Looked up from germline, CDR1 is SGHRS and CDR2 is YFSETQ. The CDR3 totals 16 residues. Here the CDR3 DNA reads TGCGCCAGCAGCTTGGATAGGGGACTAGCTTCAGAGACCCAGTACTTC. Protein sequence: CASSLDRGLASETQYF.

The rearrangement joins TRBV6-2 or TRBV6-3 to TRBJ1-5; 9 bases align to TRBD1. The CDR3 totals 18 residues. Germline V lookup: CDR1 MNHEY, CDR2 SVGEGT. Trimming at V came to 5 bases and at J to 0 bases, leaving 11 bases not matched to a gene. The CDR3 DNA reads TGTGCCAGCAGTAGGAGTAGGACAGGGGAGTTTAGCAATCAGCCCCAGCATTTT. Its protein product is CASSRSRTGEFSNQPQHF.

At least ten counts were recorded for this clone. The V and J genes are TRBV3-1 (or the pseudogene TRBV3-2) and TRBJ1-5; perhaps TRBD1 as D (5 bases). The V and J ends lost 4 bases and 7 bases respectively, with 11 bases between them. The CDR3 extends over 13 amino acids. Germline V lookup: CDR1 LGHDT, CDR2 YNNKEL (reference sequence). Here the CDR3 reads CASSLQGSQPQHF. For the CDR3, the DNA is TGTGCCAGCAGCCTTCAGGGTTCACAGCCCCAGCATTTT.

The genes are TRBV5-1 and TRBJ1-2; D possibly corresponds to TRBD1 (6 bases). The CDR3 extends over 15 amino acids. The germline V gene has CDR1 SGHRS and CDR2 YFSETQ. Trimming took 7 bases from V and 0 from J, leaving 16 bases between them. CDR3 residues: CASSPGDNSNYGYTF. DNA of the CDR3: TGCGCCAGCTCCCCTGGGGACAATTCTAACTATGGCTACACCTTC.

V and J are TRBV4-2 and TRBJ2-7; TRBD1 agrees at 10 bases. Germline CDR1 LGHNA, CDR2 YNFKEQ. V lost 3 bases and J lost 1; bases outside the gene matches: 9. This CDR3 has 17 residues. The DNA of the CDR3 is TGTGCCAGCAGCCAGGGACAGGGGAGTCCCAGGTCCTACGAGCAGTACTTC. It yields the protein CASSQGQGSPRSYEQYF.

This chain uses TRBV6-5 with TRBJ1-2; 7 bases fit TRBD1. Germline CDR1 is MNHEY and CDR2 is SVGAGI. This CDR3 has 15 residues. Germline trimming cut 0 bases from V and 6 bases from J; bases unmatched to any gene: 7. CDR3 DNA: TGTGCCAGCAGTTACTCCCTGGCAGGGGGACATGGCTACACCTTC. It encodes CASSYSLAGGHGYTF.

This chain connects TRBV4-1 to TRBJ2-1; 9 nucleotides match TRBD1. With V trimmed by 3 bases and J by 0 bases, 6 bases remained unmatched. The CDR3 runs 17 residues. The germline gives CDR1 MGHRA, CDR2 YSYEKL. The CDR3: CASSQEGTGYSYNEQFF. The CDR3 bases are TGCGCCAGCAGCCAGGAAGGGACAGGGTACTCCTACAATGAGCAGTTCTTC.

The J gene is TRBJ2-1, the V gene TRBV6-6; 11 nucleotides line up with TRBD2. From germline, CDR1 is MNHNY and CDR2 SVGAGI (reference sequence). V shed 6 bases and J 7 bases; nucleotides not matched to a gene: 5. The CDR3 has 14 amino acids. CDR3 in DNA: TGTGCCAGCAGAGGTAGCGGGAGGGCTAATGAGCAGTTCTTC. Amino acid sequence: CASRGSGRANEQFF.

The V gene is TRBV10-1, the J gene TRBJ2-3; D may be TRBD2 (6 bases). In germline, CDR1 is WNHNN, CDR2 SYGVQD (reference sequence). V lost 6 bases, J lost 0 bases, and 19 bases lay in between. There are 17 residues in the CDR3. The CDR3, as DNA: TGCGCCAGCAGCCTGACGGAGGGCTTTGCTAGCACAGATACGCAGTATTTT. Residues: CASSLTEGFASTDTQYF.

In nucleotides, the CDR3 is TGTGCCAGCAGTTCCCATGGGGGAGGGCCGTACGAGCAGTACTTC. The encoded protein is CASSSHGGGPYEQYF. The chain combines TRBV27 with TRBJ2-7; TRBD2 aligns across 7 bases. Germline CDR1 is MNHEY and CDR2 is SMNVEV (reference sequence). The ends lost 4 bases at V and 4 bases at J; junction bases unmatched: 10. The CDR3 loop spans 15 amino acids.

The V gene is TRBV7-2, the J gene TRBJ2-5, with D perhaps matching TRBD2 (7 bases). This CDR3 spans 14 amino acids. CDR1 and CDR2 from the germline V gene are SGHTA and FQGNSA. Trimming pared 4 bases from V and 5 bases from J, leaving 14 bases between. CDR3 residues: CASSSAGAVETQYF. The CDR3 nucleotides read TGTGCCAGCAGCTCCGCGGGGGCAGTCGAGACCCAGTACTTC.

The chain combines TRBV24-1 with TRBJ1-3, with D perhaps matching TRBD1 (6 bases). The ends were cut back, 6 bases at V and 2 bases at J, with 16 bases in the middle. The CDR3 length is 16 residues. Germline CDR1 KGHDR, CDR2 SFDVKD. Here the CDR3 DNA reads TGTGCCACCAGTCCATCCCGGGGGGGGCCTGGAAACACCATATATTTT. It yields the protein CATSPSRGGPGNTIYF.

This chain joins TRBV5-5 and TRBJ2-7; 7 bases are shared with TRBD2. This CDR3 is 16 amino acids long. V dropped 5 bases and J dropped 5; count of bases not matched to a gene: 16. Germline lookup yields CDR1 SGHKS and CDR2 YYEKEE (reference sequence). Here the CDR3 reads CASSPTRGVLYHEQYF. For the CDR3, the DNA is TGTGCCAGCAGTCCCACCCGGGGGGTACTCTACCACGAGCAGTACTTC.

The rearrangement joins TRBV2 to TRBJ1-6; 9 bases line up with TRBD1. Losses at the gene ends were 2 bases for V and 8 bases for J; bases not matched to a gene: 7. The germline V gene encodes CDR1 SNHLY and CDR2 FYNNEI. The CDR3 spans 16 residues. In nucleotides, the CDR3 is TGTGCCAGCAGTGAAATGGGACAGGGAAAACATTCACCCCTCCACTTT. Translating gives CASSEMGQGKHSPLHF.

The V gene is TRBV18, the J gene TRBJ2-1; D is undetermined. The V end lost 1 base, the J end lost 8 bases, and 9 bases lay between the germline ends. Germline V gene data show CDR1 as KGHSH and CDR2 as LQKENI. The CDR3 has 13 amino acids. DNA for the CDR3: TGTGCCAGCTCACCACAGCAGCAGGATGAGCAGTTCTTC. Translating gives CASSPQQQDEQFF.

The chain employs TRBV19 and TRBJ2-4, with TRBD2 matching over 13 bases. Germline-derived CDR1 and CDR2 are LNHDA and SQIVND (reference sequence). J was trimmed by 3 bases and V by 4 bases; bases with no gene match: 3. The CDR3 has 16 residues. The CDR3, as DNA: TGTGCCAGTAGTACTGGACTAGCGGGAGACAAAAACATTCAGTACTTC. Translation: CASSTGLAGDKNIQYF.

The rearrangement uses TRBV5-1 and TRBJ2-3; tentative D call: TRBD2 (6 bases). Germline CDR1 and CDR2: SGHRS and YFSETQ. V lost 3 bases and J 5 bases, leaving 13 bases between the germline ends. The CDR3 loop spans 14 amino acids. The CDR3 DNA reads as TGCGCCAGCAGCTCAGGAGGGCCGCTAGATACGCAGTATTTT. Its translation is CASSSGGPLDTQYF.

This chain uses TRBV19 with TRBJ1-1, with D uncertain. V was cut by 7 bases and J by 3 bases, with 15 bases left in between. The V gene's germline CDR1 is LNHDA and CDR2 SQIVND (reference sequence). The CDR3 consists of 14 residues. The CDR3 coding sequence is TGTGCCAGTACCCGGGGAGGGAGTTACACTGAAGCTTTCTTT. This sequence encodes CASTRGGSYTEAFF.

The chain links TRBV11-2 to TRBJ1-4; the match to TRBD1 covers 7 bases. The V gene's germline CDR1 is SGHAT and CDR2 FQNNGV. The CDR3 consists of 18 residues. V lost 3 bases to trimming and J lost 4 bases; unmatched junction nucleotides: 14. The DNA of the CDR3 is TGTGCCAGCAGCTTCCGCCGGGACAGATTTCGGTATAATGAAAAACTGTTTTTT. The encoded protein is CASSFRRDRFRYNEKLFF.

This clone was counted once. J is TRBJ1-1 and V is TRBV4-3, with 9 bases that match TRBD1. V shed 2 bases and J 5 bases; nucleotides not matched to a gene: 3. The CDR3 spans 14 residues. Germline-derived CDR1 and CDR2 are LGHNA and YSLEER. The CDR3, as DNA: TGCGCCAGCAGCCAAAACAGGGGGCGTACTGAAGCTTTCTTT. It encodes CASSQNRGRTEAFF.